This entry concerns a single TCR beta chain. The CDR3 covers 22 residues. J gave up 8 bases and V 0 bases, and 20 bases lay outside the gene matches. Per the germline V gene, CDR1 is SGHRS and CDR2 is YFSETQ. Allocation to cohorts depended on clinical history reported by the participants. Clones were read by immunoSEQ multiplex PCR, and TCRdb kept only the in-frame ones, dropping some. Of around 200,000 clones in the sample, more than 80% are singletons; the top ten hold approximately 9.2%. The data were obtained in a study of blood T cell repertoires in COVID-19. The chain recombines TRBV5-1 with TRBJ2-1, with 16 bases matching TRBD2. The sample comprised PBMCs or T cells enriched from blood (not recorded which). The origin of this receptor is a man aged 35 to 55 who had recovered from COVID-19. The CDR3 region is CASSLGIGTSGRAFSLLYEQFF. The CDR3 DNA follows: TGCGCCAGCAGCTTGGGTATTGGGACTAGCGGGAGGGCCTTTTCCCTTCTGTATGAGCAGTTCTTC.